This T cell receptor (beta chain) was captured in a study of control samples from healthy donors and cancer patients. Germline CDR1 MGHRA, CDR2 YSYEKL. The junction had 9 bases not matched to a gene; V was cut back by 3 bases and J by 4 bases. The CDR3 has 16 residues. The data were produced by immunoSEQ multiplex PCR, yet TCRdb's version contains in-frame clones alone and is incomplete. The sample holds under 130,000 clones; roughly 89% are singletons and the top ten take approximately 20%. The chain carries TRBV4-1 and TRBJ2-5; 9 nucleotides match TRBD2. The source of this sequence is a man between 60 and 70 years old with lung cancer. Sequencing used PBMCs. CDR3 DNA sequence: TGCGCCAGCAGCCAGAGAGGCGGGGGGGCCGGAGAGACCCAGTACTTC. It specifies CASSQRGGGAGETQYF.